The 28 T cell receptor beta chains reported below all come from one sample, sequenced in a study of blood T cell repertoires in COVID-19. Sequencing was performed with immunoSEQ multiplex PCR; in TCRdb, only in-frame clones are kept and a portion is missing. The table records fewer than 200,000 clones, roughly 84% of them present only once. The sequenced sample consisted of peripheral blood. These receptors all stem from a man aged 55-75 years who had recovered from COVID-19.

The genes are TRBV3-1 (or the pseudogene TRBV3-2) and TRBJ1-5; D is unclear. Germline V CDR1 and CDR2: LGHDT, YNNKEL (reference sequence). The CDR3 loop spans 13 amino acids. V was shortened by 5 bases and J by 3 bases, with 8 bases between the two germline ends. The CDR3 sequence: CASSSDVNQPQHF. The CDR3 DNA is TGTGCCAGCAGCAGCGATGTCAATCAGCCCCAGCATTTT.

The chain links TRBV7-2 to TRBJ2-5; possibly TRBD1 for D (6 bases). The germline CDR1 and CDR2 sequences are SGHTA and FQGNSA. The germline V and J ends were trimmed by 4 bases and 7 bases, with 19 bases remaining between them. CDR3 length: 15 residues. CDR3 amino acids: CASSSVRTSTGTQYF. In nucleotides, the CDR3 is TGTGCCAGCAGCTCAGTACGGACATCGACAGGGACCCAGTACTTC.

The chain couples TRBV6-6 to TRBJ1-6; 9 bases line up with TRBD1. Germline V gene sequence: CDR1 MNHNY, CDR2 SVGAGI (reference sequence). The CDR3 has 15 residues. Trimming cost V 7 bases and J 8 bases; bases outside gene matches: 9. DNA for the CDR3: TGTGCCAGCACCCAAAGGGGGGACAGGGATTCACCCCTCCACTTT. Amino acid sequence: CASTQRGDRDSPLHF.

V usage is TRBV24-1 and J usage is TRBJ1-1; no clear D gene. Trimming took off 0 bases at V and 4 bases at J, with 8 bases between the two ends. CDR1 KGHDR and CDR2 SFDVKD come from the germline V gene. The CDR3 extends over 14 amino acids. CDR3 region: CATSDLRPGTEAFF. CDR3 DNA: TGTGCCACCAGTGATTTGCGGCCGGGCACTGAAGCTTTCTTT.

V and J are TRBV6-5 and TRBJ2-1, with D possibly matching TRBD2 (7 bases). The CDR3 contains 15 residues. The germline V gene encodes CDR1 MNHEY and CDR2 SVGAGI. The V gene lost 0 bases and the J gene lost 4 bases, with 10 bases spanning the gap. The CDR3 reads CASSYSGGPYNEQFF. The CDR3 nucleotides are TGTGCCAGCAGTTACTCGGGGGGGCCTTACAATGAGCAGTTCTTC.

This sequence joins TRBV9 and TRBJ2-1; D may be TRBD2 (7 bases). Germline V lookup: CDR1 SGDLS, CDR2 YYNGEE. The ends were cut back, 2 bases at V and 6 bases at J, with 12 bases in the middle. CDR3 length equals 14 residues. The CDR3 DNA sequence: TGTGCCAGCAGCGTCGGGGGGCCGAGCAATGAGCAGTTCTTC. It codes for CASSVGGPSNEQFF.

The genes are TRBV3-1 (or the pseudogene TRBV3-2) and TRBJ2-3; TRBD2 might be the D (6 bases). The CDR3 spans 14 residues. Germline V gene sequence: CDR1 LGHDT, CDR2 YNNKEL (reference sequence). Trimming cost V 6 bases and J 1 base, with 11 bases left between them. CDR3 protein: CASRSGSRTDTQYF. CDR3 nucleotides: TGTGCCAGCAGGAGCGGGTCTCGCACAGATACGCAGTATTTT.

The genes are TRBV6-2 or TRBV6-3 and TRBJ1-1; D not certain. The CDR3 contains 13 residues. The germline V and J ends were trimmed by 5 bases and 1 base, with 8 bases remaining between them. The V gene's germline CDR1 is MNHEY and CDR2 SVGEGT. For the CDR3, the DNA is TGTGCCAGCAGTGCCCAGGCGAACACTGAAGCTTTCTTT. Translating it yields CASSAQANTEAFF.

The chain recombines TRBV9 with TRBJ2-1; D call uncertain. This CDR3 region has 13 residues. The ends were cut back, 0 bases at V and 7 bases at J, with 8 bases in the middle. CDR1 is SGDLS and CDR2 is YYNGEE in the germline V gene. CDR3 in amino acids: CASSVDSINEQFF. The CDR3 DNA follows: TGTGCCAGCAGCGTAGATAGCATTAATGAGCAGTTCTTC.

The V call is TRBV29-1, the J call TRBJ2-2; no reliable D call. V lost 3 bases, J lost 1 base, and 3 bases lay in between. This CDR3 contains 12 residues. Germline V gene sequence: CDR1 SQVTM, CDR2 ANQGSEA. CDR3 DNA sequence: TGCAGCGTTGACCGGAACACCGGGGAGCTGTTTTTT. It yields the protein CSVDRNTGELFF.

This clone was observed a few times. The rearrangement uses TRBV11-2 and TRBJ2-5; 10 bases map to TRBD1. The CDR3 runs 15 residues. The ends lost 5 bases at V and 0 bases at J; junction bases unmatched: 3. The germline CDR1 and CDR2 sequences are SGHAT and FQNNGV. For the CDR3, the DNA is TGTGCCAGCAGCGCCGGGACAGGGGACCAAGAGACCCAGTACTTC. Translated, it gives CASSAGTGDQETQYF.

V is TRBV6-5 and J is TRBJ2-7; 10 positions match TRBD1. There are 14 residues in the CDR3. CDR1 and CDR2 (germline): MNHEY, SVGAGI. V was pared by 2 bases and J by 7 bases, with 5 bases of the junction left unmatched. CDR3 DNA: TGTGCCAGCAGTTACGGGACAGGGGATCGAGAGCAGTACTTC. Amino acids: CASSYGTGDREQYF.

V is TRBV4-1 and J is TRBJ1-5; no clear D gene. Germline CDR1 is MGHRA and CDR2 is YSYEKL. This CDR3 has 15 residues. The V end lost 2 bases, the J end lost 3 bases, and 11 bases lay between the germline ends. In DNA form, the CDR3 reads TGCGCCAGCAGCCAACTCGGCAGGTACAATCAGCCCCAGCATTTT. Its protein product is CASSQLGRYNQPQHF.

The chain carries TRBV18 and TRBJ1-2, with TRBD1 matching 7 bases. The CDR3 has 14 residues. Trimming cost V 3 bases and J 0 bases; bases outside gene matches: 1. The germline CDR1 and CDR2 sequences are KGHSH and LQKENI. The CDR3 DNA reads TGTGCCAGCTCACCGGACAGGACTAACTATGGCTACACCTTC. This codes for CASSPDRTNYGYTF.

The CDR3 sequence: CASSQDPGTENTEAFF. Here the CDR3 DNA reads TGTGCCAGCAGCCAAGACCCCGGGACAGAAAACACTGAAGCTTTCTTT. J is TRBJ1-1 and V is TRBV3-1 (or the pseudogene TRBV3-2); 7 bases are shared with TRBD1. The CDR3 totals 16 residues. V lost 0 bases, J lost 2 bases, and 6 bases stayed unmatched. Looked up from germline, CDR1 is LGHDT and CDR2 is YNNKEL (reference sequence).

The J gene is TRBJ2-7, the V gene TRBV6-6, with 10 nucleotides matching TRBD2. With 4 bases clipped from V and 3 bases from J, the junction kept 9 bases outside the gene matches. CDR1 and CDR2 (germline): MNHNY, SVGAGI (reference sequence). This CDR3 has 16 residues. The CDR3 sequence is CASSWLGTSGNYEQYF. In DNA form, the CDR3 reads TGTGCCAGCAGTTGGTTAGGAACTAGCGGGAACTACGAGCAGTACTTC.

The chain combines TRBV7-9 with TRBJ1-5; TRBD1 is a possible D gene (5 bases). Trimming pared 1 base from V and 9 bases from J, leaving 7 bases between. The germline V gene has CDR1 SEHNR and CDR2 FQNEAQ (reference sequence). This CDR3 is 12 amino acids long. CDR3: CASSLEGAPQHF. In nucleotides, the CDR3 is TGTGCCAGCAGCTTAGAAGGGGCGCCCCAGCATTTT.

The chain has TRBV24-1 and TRBJ2-2; 8 nucleotides agree with TRBD2. Looked up from germline, CDR1 is KGHDR and CDR2 is SFDVKD. The CDR3 is 15 residues long. The V segment lost 6 bases and the J segment 7 bases; nucleotides outside the gene matches: 9. The CDR3 bases are TGTGCCACCAGTCGGGGACTAGGGGACAACGGGGAGCTGTTTTTT. This encodes CATSRGLGDNGELFF.

V is TRBV29-1 and J is TRBJ1-4; tentative D call: TRBD1 (5 bases). Trimming stripped 6 bases from V and 2 bases from J, with 10 bases between. Germline values: CDR1 SQVTM, CDR2 ANQGSEA. This CDR3 spans 13 amino acids. This CDR3 reads CSVLEGTNEKLFF. CDR3 nucleotides: TGCAGCGTGCTGGAGGGGACTAATGAAAAACTGTTTTTT.

The chain couples TRBV7-2 to TRBJ2-2, with 7 bases lining up with TRBD1. CDR3 length: 16 residues. Germline CDR1 is SGHTA and CDR2 is FQGNSA. The trim removed 2 bases at V and 4 bases at J, leaving 7 bases unmatched. The CDR3, as DNA: TGTGCCAGCAGCTTAAACGGCGGACAGGCCACCGGGGAGCTGTTTTTT. It is translated as CASSLNGGQATGELFF.

The rearrangement joins TRBV5-4 to TRBJ1-4; 10 bases line up with TRBD1. The ends lost 4 bases at V and 9 bases at J; junction bases unmatched: 9. The CDR3 totals 15 residues. Germline-derived CDR1 and CDR2 are SGHNT and YYREEE (reference sequence). The CDR3 here is CASSPTPGQGKKLFF. As DNA, the CDR3 is TGTGCCAGCAGCCCGACCCCGGGACAGGGGAAAAAACTGTTTTTT.

The chain uses TRBV7-2 and TRBJ2-7, with D perhaps TRBD2 (6 bases). The CDR3 is made up of 14 amino acids. Germline lookup yields CDR1 SGHTA and CDR2 FQGNSA. Trimming stripped 3 bases from V and 2 bases from J, with 11 bases between. The CDR3 sequence: CASSLDSGPYEQYF. DNA of the CDR3: TGTGCCAGCAGCTTGGATAGCGGTCCCTACGAGCAGTACTTC.

This rearrangement joins TRBV29-1 to TRBJ2-3, with D maybe TRBD2 (5 bases). Trimming cost V 0 bases and J 5 bases, with 9 bases left between them. Per germline, CDR1 SQVTM and CDR2 ANQGSEA. The CDR3 sequence is 13 residues long. The CDR3 sequence: CSVEEAGEDTQYF. For the CDR3, the DNA is TGCAGCGTTGAAGAGGCGGGCGAAGATACGCAGTATTTT.

This clone was counted once. The rearrangement joins TRBV12-3 or TRBV12-4 to TRBJ1-3, with D uncertain. The ends were cut back, 6 bases at V and 3 bases at J, with 3 bases in the middle. The CDR3 covers 11 residues. The CDR3 nucleotides are TGTGCCAGCAGCCTTGGAAACACCATATATTTT. Its protein product is CASSLGNTIYF.

This clone was detected once. V gene TRBV4-2 combines with J gene TRBJ1-3; D is undetermined. V lost 0 bases to trimming and J lost 4 bases, with 13 bases between them. The CDR3 extends over 16 amino acids. Looked up from germline, CDR1 is LGHNA and CDR2 is YNFKEQ. CDR3 region: CASSQDQRPGGNTIYF. The CDR3 nucleotides are TGTGCCAGCAGCCAAGATCAAAGGCCGGGGGGAAACACCATATATTTT.

The chain links TRBV4-2 to TRBJ1-3, with D uncertain. This CDR3 has 16 amino acids. Germline-derived CDR1 and CDR2 are LGHNA and YNFKEQ. V gave up 1 base and J gave up 2 bases, with 12 bases separating them. CDR3 loop: CASSQAHTDPGNTIYF. The DNA of the CDR3 is TGTGCCAGCAGCCAAGCACACACAGACCCTGGAAACACCATATATTTT.

The chain carries TRBV4-2 and TRBJ2-3; perhaps TRBD1 as D (5 bases). In germline, CDR1 is LGHNA, CDR2 YNFKEQ. The germline V and J ends were trimmed by 0 bases and 4 bases, with 11 bases remaining between them. The length of the CDR3 is 15 residues. CDR3 DNA sequence: TGTGCCAGCAGCCAAGAAGCCAGGGTGGCAGATACGCAGTATTTT. Translation: CASSQEARVADTQYF.

V usage is TRBV24-1 and J usage is TRBJ2-7; 9 bases match TRBD2. The CDR3 totals 14 residues. Trimming cost V 2 bases and J 3 bases; bases outside gene matches: 1. Germline V gene sequence: CDR1 KGHDR, CDR2 SFDVKD. The CDR3 sequence is CATSDSRGGYEQYF. In nucleotides, the CDR3 is TGTGCCACCAGTGATTCGCGGGGGGGCTACGAGCAGTACTTC.